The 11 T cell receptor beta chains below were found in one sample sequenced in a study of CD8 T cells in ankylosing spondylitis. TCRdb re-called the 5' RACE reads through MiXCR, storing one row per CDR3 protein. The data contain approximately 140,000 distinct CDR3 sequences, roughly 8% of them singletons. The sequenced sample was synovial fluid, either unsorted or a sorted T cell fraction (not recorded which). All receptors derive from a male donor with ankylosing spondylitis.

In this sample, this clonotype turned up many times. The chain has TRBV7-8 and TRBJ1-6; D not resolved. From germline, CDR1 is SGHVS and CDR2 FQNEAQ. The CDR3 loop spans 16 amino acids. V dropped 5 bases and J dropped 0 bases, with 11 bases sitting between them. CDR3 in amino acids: CASSPRESSYNSPLHF. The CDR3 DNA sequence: TGTGCCAGCAGCCCCCGGGAAAGCTCCTATAATTCACCCCTCCACTTT.

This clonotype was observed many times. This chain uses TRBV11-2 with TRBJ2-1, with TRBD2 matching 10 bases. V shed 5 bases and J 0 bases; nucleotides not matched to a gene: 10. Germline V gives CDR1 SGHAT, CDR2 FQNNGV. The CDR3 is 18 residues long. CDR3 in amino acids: CASSRRLAGDISYNEQFF. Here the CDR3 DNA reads TGTGCCAGCAGCCGCCGGCTAGCGGGAGATATCTCCTACAATGAGCAGTTCTTC.

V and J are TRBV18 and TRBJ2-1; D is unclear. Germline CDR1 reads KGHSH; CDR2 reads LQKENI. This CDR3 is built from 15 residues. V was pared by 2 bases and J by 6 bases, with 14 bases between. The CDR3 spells CASSPTAQWSNEQFF. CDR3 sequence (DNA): TGTGCCAGCTCACCAACCGCCCAGTGGAGCAATGAGCAGTTCTTC.

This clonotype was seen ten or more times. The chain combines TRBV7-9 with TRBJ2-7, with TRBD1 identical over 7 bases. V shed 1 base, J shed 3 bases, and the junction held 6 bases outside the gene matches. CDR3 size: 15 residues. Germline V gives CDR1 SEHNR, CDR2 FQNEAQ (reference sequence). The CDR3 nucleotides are TGTGCCAGCAGCTTAGGGTGGGACAGTCTCTACGAGCAGTACTTC. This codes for CASSLGWDSLYEQYF. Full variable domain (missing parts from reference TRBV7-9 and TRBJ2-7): DTGVSQNPRHKITKRGQNVTFRCDPISEHNRLYWYRQTLGQGPEFLTYFQNEAQLEKSRLLSDRFSAERPKGSFSTLEIQRTEQGDSAMYLCASSLGWDSLYEQYFGPGTRLTVT.

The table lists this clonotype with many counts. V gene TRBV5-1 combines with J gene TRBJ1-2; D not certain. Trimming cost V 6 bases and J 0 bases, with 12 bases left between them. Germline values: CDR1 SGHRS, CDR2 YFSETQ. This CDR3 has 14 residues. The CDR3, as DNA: TGCGCCAGCACTAACGGGCCGCCTAACTATGGCTACACCTTC. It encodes CASTNGPPNYGYTF.

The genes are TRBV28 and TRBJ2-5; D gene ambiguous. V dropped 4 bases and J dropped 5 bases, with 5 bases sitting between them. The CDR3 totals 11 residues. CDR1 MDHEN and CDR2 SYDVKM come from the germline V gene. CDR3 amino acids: CASSSPETQYF. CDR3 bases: TGTGCCAGCAGTTCGCCGGAGACCCAGTACTTC. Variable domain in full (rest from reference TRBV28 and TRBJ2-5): DVKVTQSSRYLVKRTGEKVFLECVQDMDHENMFWYRQDPGLGLRLIYFSYDVKMKEKGDIPEGYSVSREKKERFSLILESASTNQTSMYLCASSSPETQYFGPGTRLLVL.

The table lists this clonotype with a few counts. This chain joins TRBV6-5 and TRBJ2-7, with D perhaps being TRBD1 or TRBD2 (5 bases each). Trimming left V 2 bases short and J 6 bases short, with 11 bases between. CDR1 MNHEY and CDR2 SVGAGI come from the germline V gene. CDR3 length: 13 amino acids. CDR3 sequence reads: CASSYVGAGEQYF. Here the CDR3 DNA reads TGTGCCAGCAGTTACGTAGGGGCGGGCGAGCAGTACTTC.

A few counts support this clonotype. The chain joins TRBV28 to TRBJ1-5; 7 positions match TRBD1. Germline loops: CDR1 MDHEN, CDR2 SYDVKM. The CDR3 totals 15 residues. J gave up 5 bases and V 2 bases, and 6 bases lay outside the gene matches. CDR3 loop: CASSLTQGGYQPQHF. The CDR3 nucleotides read TGTGCCAGCAGTTTAACTCAGGGGGGATATCAGCCCCAGCATTTT. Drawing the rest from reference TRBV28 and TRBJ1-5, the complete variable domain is DVKVTQSSRYLVKRTGEKVFLECVQDMDHENMFWYRQDPGLGLRLIYFSYDVKMKEKGDIPEGYSVSREKKERFSLILESASTNQTSMYLCASSLTQGGYQPQHFGDGTRLSIL.

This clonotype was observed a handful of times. The CDR3: CASSVNIWNTEAFF. The CDR3 DNA reads as TGTGCCAGCAGTGTCAATATATGGAACACTGAAGCTTTCTTT. The chain joins TRBV2 to TRBJ1-1; no definite D call. Looked up from germline, CDR1 is SNHLY and CDR2 is FYNNEI. The CDR3 extends over 14 amino acids. Between the trimmed V and J ends, which lost 4 bases and 1 base, there was a span of 10 bases.

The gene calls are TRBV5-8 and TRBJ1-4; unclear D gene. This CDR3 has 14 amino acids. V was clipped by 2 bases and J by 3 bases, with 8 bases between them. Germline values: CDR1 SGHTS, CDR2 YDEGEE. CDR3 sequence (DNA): TGTGCCAGCAGCTTTAACAACGCTAATGAAAAACTGTTTTTT. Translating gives CASSFNNANEKLFF.

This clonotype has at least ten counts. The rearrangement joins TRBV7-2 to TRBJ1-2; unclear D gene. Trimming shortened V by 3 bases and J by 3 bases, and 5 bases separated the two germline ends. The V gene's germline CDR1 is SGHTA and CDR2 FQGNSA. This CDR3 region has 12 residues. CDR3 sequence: CASSFGYYGYTF. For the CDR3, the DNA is TGTGCCAGCAGCTTCGGGTACTATGGCTACACCTTC.